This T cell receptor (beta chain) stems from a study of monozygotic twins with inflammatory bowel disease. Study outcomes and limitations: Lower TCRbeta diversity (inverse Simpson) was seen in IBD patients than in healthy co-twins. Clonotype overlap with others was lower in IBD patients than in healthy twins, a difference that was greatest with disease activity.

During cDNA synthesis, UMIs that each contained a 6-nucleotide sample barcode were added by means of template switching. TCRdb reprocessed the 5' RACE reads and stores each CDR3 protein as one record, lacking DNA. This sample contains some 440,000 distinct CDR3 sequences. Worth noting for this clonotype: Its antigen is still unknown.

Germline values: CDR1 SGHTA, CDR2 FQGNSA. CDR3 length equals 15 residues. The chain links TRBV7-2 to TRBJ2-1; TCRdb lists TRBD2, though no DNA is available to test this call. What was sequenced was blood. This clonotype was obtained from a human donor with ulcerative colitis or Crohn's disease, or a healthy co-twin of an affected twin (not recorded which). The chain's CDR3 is CASSLASGRLNEQFF.